These 10 T cell receptor beta chains originate from one sample sequenced in a study of persistence of HIV-infected CD4 T cells. The immunoSEQ assay was version 4, run in survey mode. Libraries were prepared by immunoSEQ multiplex PCR; TCRdb keeps only in-frame clonotypes and omits some of them. The sample includes tens of thousands of clones, 70% to 80% of them seen just once. Their antigen targets remain unknown. Overlapping HIV-1 Gag 15-mer peptides at approximately 0.96 ug per peptide per mL were used. CD40L/CD69 double-negative CD45RO-high memory CD4+ T cells were collected. The sample here was CD4+ T cells sorted from PBMCs after approximately 20-hour stimulation, taken from a patient who received antiretroviral therapy. The receptors come from an adult man with HIV who was CMV-seropositive.

V gene TRBV7-2 combines with J gene TRBJ1-5; no reliable D call. The CDR3 has 13 amino acids. Trimming took off 5 bases at V and 7 bases at J, with 12 bases between the two ends. Germline CDR1 is SGHTA and CDR2 is FQGNSA. The CDR3 spells CASSTSPGQPQHF. In DNA, the CDR3 is TGTGCCAGCAGCACCAGCCCCGGGCAGCCCCAGCATTTT.

This clone was seen a handful of times. The chain uses TRBV2 and TRBJ1-6, with D possibly matching TRBD1 (5 bases). V was trimmed by 1 base and J by 6 bases, leaving 7 bases between them. The length of the CDR3 is 14 residues. The germline CDR1 and CDR2 sequences are SNHLY and FYNNEI. The CDR3 DNA follows: TGTGCCAGCAGTGAAGTGGGACGTAATTCACCCCTCCACTTT. Translated, it gives CASSEVGRNSPLHF.

The rearrangement uses TRBV7-2 and TRBJ2-7; the match to TRBD2 covers 15 bases. V dropped 4 bases and J dropped 4; count of bases not matched to a gene: 8. The CDR3 length is 17 residues. Germline loops: CDR1 SGHTA, CDR2 FQGNSA. DNA for the CDR3: TGTGCCAGCAGCTGGACTAGCGGGGGGGTTGTTCGGTACGAGCAGTACTTC. Encoded protein: CASSWTSGGVVRYEQYF.

The rearrangement uses TRBV14 and TRBJ1-3; D remains ambiguous. CDR1 is SGHDN, CDR2 FVKESK, per germline. V was shortened by 4 bases and J by 0 bases, with 7 bases between the two germline ends. CDR3 length equals 14 residues. CDR3 nucleotides: TGTGCCAGCAGCCCGTCAGTCTCTGGAAACACCATATATTTT. This encodes CASSPSVSGNTIYF. The full variable domain, completed using reference TRBV14 and TRBJ1-3, is EAGVTQFPSHSVIEKGQTVTLRCDPISGHDNLYWYRRVMGKEIKFLLHFVKESKQDESGMPNNRFLAERTGGTYSTLKVQPAELEDSGVYFCASSPSVSGNTIYFGEGSWLTVV.

V and J are TRBV14 and TRBJ1-1; no firm D call. The V gene lost 4 bases and the J gene lost 2 bases, with 11 bases spanning the gap. Germline V gene sequence: CDR1 SGHDN, CDR2 FVKESK. The CDR3 is 14 residues long. In DNA, the CDR3 is TGTGCCAGCAGCCCCCCCTTGTTCAACACTGAAGCTTTCTTT. This sequence encodes CASSPPLFNTEAFF.

The chain combines TRBV20-1 with TRBJ1-3; D remains ambiguous. Trimming cost V 3 bases and J 0 bases, with 12 bases left between them. This CDR3 spans 15 amino acids. The germline gives CDR1 DFQATT, CDR2 SNEGSKA (reference sequence). CDR3 nucleotides: TGCAGTGCTAGTTCTGGGAGTCTCTCTGGAAACACCATATATTTT. Its translation is CSASSGSLSGNTIYF.

This clone has just a few counts. The V and J genes are TRBV2 and TRBJ1-1; D gene unclear. Germline assignment: CDR1 SNHLY and CDR2 FYNNEI. V lost 6 bases and J lost 8, with 10 bases in between. CDR3 length: 11 amino acids. CDR3 DNA sequence: TGTGCCAGCAGATATGTGTCGGAAGCTTTCTTT. Its protein is CASRYVSEAFF.

V is TRBV19 and J is TRBJ2-5; D is possibly TRBD1 (5 bases). V was shortened by 6 bases and J by 4 bases, with 12 bases between the two germline ends. This CDR3 comprises 13 residues. CDR1 is LNHDA and CDR2 is SQIVND in the germline V gene (reference sequence). In DNA, the CDR3 is TGTGCCAGTAGGGGGCATAAGGGAGAGACCCAGTACTTC. This sequence encodes CASRGHKGETQYF.

This chain connects TRBV5-1 to TRBJ1-1; 7 positions agree with TRBD1. This CDR3 is built from 17 residues. J gave up 0 bases and V 4 bases, and 12 bases lay outside the gene matches. The V gene's germline CDR1 is SGHRS and CDR2 YFSETQ. CDR3 protein: CASSPGTVQSMNTEAFF. CDR3 DNA sequence: TGCGCCAGCAGCCCCGGGACAGTGCAGAGTATGAACACTGAAGCTTTCTTT.

This clone showed up just once. The chain recombines TRBV5-1 with TRBJ2-3; 7 bases are shared with TRBD2. The CDR3 loop spans 14 amino acids. V dropped 0 bases and J dropped 4; count of bases not matched to a gene: 2. Germline V gene lookup returns CDR1 SGHRS and CDR2 YFSETQ. The CDR3 DNA reads as TGCGCCAGCAGCTTGGGACTAGCATCAGATACGCAGTATTTT. This codes for CASSLGLASDTQYF.